This record looks at one T cell receptor beta chain sequence and its context. What it binds is unknown. The repertoire was sequenced with immunoSEQ multiplex PCR; TCRdb's copy has only in-frame clones and lacks some. Of 340,000 or so clones in the sample, approximately 93% were seen once. Time point defined: blood from clinic visit 5 months post-surgery; TSC patient then seizure free. Only cases whose brain tissue showed the highest T cell transcript signatures were sequenced. At least one anti-epileptic drug was given before surgery. This sample was taken from a study of brain T cells in children with intractable seizures. V shed 9 bases and J shed 7 bases, with 12 bases lying between them. Germline CDR1 MNHEY, CDR2 SVGAGI. The CDR3 spans 11 residues. Study findings and constraints: Pre-surgery blood may have been undersampled, hiding some clones. Patients' HCMV serostatus was unknown; virus specificity rests on CDR3 similarity alone.

The material sequenced was peripheral blood, taken approximately 5 months after surgery. The chain joins TRBV6-5 to TRBJ1-1; tentative D call: TRBD1 (5 bases). The sequence was obtained from a boy younger than two with tuberous sclerosis and intractable seizures. Here the CDR3 reads CASGAGLEAFF. CDR3 nucleotides: TGTGCCAGTGGGGCCGGTCTTGAAGCTTTCTTT.